This T cell receptor beta chain was recorded in a study of cytomegalovirus exposure and HLA in healthy donors. Turning to the study itself: There were roughly 80 million unique TCRs (from HLA-typed donors) in an early data release. Whole-study results and caveats: The study flagged about 150 TCR beta chains as cytomegalovirus-associated.

The primer mix had 60 Vbeta and 13 Jbeta primers. Method: immunoSEQ multiplex PCR; TCRdb's copy keeps in-frame clones and lacks some. The sample lists 150,000 to 200,000 clones; 80% were seen once. Regarding donors, all were healthy bone marrow donors. Per the germline V gene, CDR1 is SEHNR and CDR2 is FQNEAQ (reference sequence). With 5 bases removed from V and 6 bases from J, the gap between germline ends came to 11 bases. This CDR3 comprises 13 residues. On this clone itself: The antigen is unknown.

The chain combines TRBV7-9 with TRBJ1-5; maybe TRBD1 (6 bases). The sequence came from a man under 40 in good health and CMV-seropositive. Sequences were obtained from PBMCs. The DNA of the CDR3 is TGTGCCAGCAGCCGGGGGGACACTCAGCCCCAGCATTTT. Translation: CASSRGDTQPQHF.